What follows are 19 T cell receptor beta chains derived from one specimen sequenced in a study of blood T cell repertoires in COVID-19 (TCRdb year 2020). The library was made by the immunoSEQ multiplex PCR assay. As stored in TCRdb, this immuneACCESS dataset retains in-frame rearrangements with V and J assigned. A fraction of the clones does not appear; measured against another copy, unresolved V genes explain less than half of the discrepancy, and the remainder lacks a known reason. The sample profile shows nearly 100,000 clones; about 88% of them were found once. Around 15% of the sample goes to the ten largest clones. Sequencing was carried out using peripheral blood. These receptor sequences come from a woman aged 55-69 years with acute or convalescent COVID-19.

The gene calls are TRBV2 and TRBJ2-7; tentative D call: TRBD2 (6 bases). CDR3 length: 12 residues. V was clipped by 9 bases and J by 3 bases, with 12 bases between them. Germline assignment: CDR1 SNHLY and CDR2 FYNNEI. CDR3 nucleotide sequence: TGTGCCAGTACTAGCCGCGTCTACGAGCAGTACTTC. This translates into CASTSRVYEQYF.

The V gene is TRBV19, the J gene TRBJ1-3; 9 nucleotides align to TRBD1. Germline CDR1 and CDR2: LNHDA and SQIVND (reference sequence). This CDR3 is built from 15 residues. Unmatched junction bases numbered 4, after V lost 4 bases and J lost 3 bases. The CDR3, as DNA: TGTGCCAGTAGTACCGGGACAGGGTTTGGAAACACCATATATTTT. As protein: CASSTGTGFGNTIYF.

The chain is built from TRBV6-1 and TRBJ1-1, with D perhaps matching TRBD1 (5 bases). This CDR3 is 15 amino acids long. Germline CDR1 reads MNHNS; CDR2 reads SASEGT. V lost 2 bases to trimming and J lost 0 bases, with 10 bases between them. The CDR3 spells CASSEYPGMNTEAFF. CDR3 sequence (DNA): TGTGCCAGCAGTGAATATCCAGGGATGAACACTGAAGCTTTCTTT.

This chain connects TRBV4-2 to TRBJ2-1; 7 positions agree with TRBD2. Germline CDR1 is LGHNA and CDR2 is YNFKEQ. V dropped 4 bases and J dropped 4; count of bases not matched to a gene: 4. CDR3 length equals 14 residues. CDR3 in DNA: TGTGCCAGCAGCCCCGGGGAGGGTTACAATGAGCAGTTCTTC. It translates to CASSPGEGYNEQFF.

This chain uses TRBV28 with TRBJ1-3; possible D gene TRBD1, 6 bases. Trimming took 2 bases from V and 4 from J, leaving 12 bases between them. Germline assignment: CDR1 MDHEN and CDR2 SYDVKM. CDR3 length: 15 residues. CDR3 nucleotide sequence: TGTGCCAGCAGTTTACCCTTTGACAGGGGAAACACCATATATTTT. Translation gives CASSLPFDRGNTIYF.

The chain uses TRBV5-1 and TRBJ2-1; D might be TRBD2 (5 bases). V lost 5 bases and J 2 bases, leaving 14 bases between the germline ends. The V gene's germline CDR1 is SGHRS and CDR2 YFSETQ. The CDR3 consists of 15 residues. The CDR3 is CASRSDGGAYNEQFF. CDR3 DNA sequence: TGCGCCAGCAGGAGCGACGGAGGCGCCTACAATGAGCAGTTCTTC.

The rearrangement joins TRBV11-3 to TRBJ2-2, with D tentatively TRBD1 (6 bases). Germline loops: CDR1 SGHNT, CDR2 YENEEA. V shed 5 bases and J shed 10 bases, with 11 bases lying between them. The CDR3 is 12 residues long. Here the CDR3 DNA reads TGTGCCAGCAGCACATACAGGGTGGAGCTGTTTTTT. It specifies CASSTYRVELFF.

The chain combines TRBV21-1 with TRBJ1-4; the D call in the table, TRBD1, was not verified against the DNA. TRBV21-1 represents a pseudogene. The CDR3 loop spans 15 amino acids. For the CDR3, the DNA is TGTGCCAGGGGGGACAATCCAGGGTCTAATGAAAAACTGTTTTTT. Translating gives CARGDNPGSNEKLFF.

The chain combines TRBV19 with TRBJ1-5; D remains unclear. From germline, CDR1 is LNHDA and CDR2 SQIVND (reference sequence). Trimming took 1 base from V and 5 from J, leaving 3 bases between them. The CDR3 spans 12 residues. The CDR3 here is CASSIGHQPQHF. The CDR3 bases are TGTGCCAGTAGTATAGGGCATCAGCCCCAGCATTTT.

As for this clone: Other DNA sequences in the sample encode the same CDR3. As DNA, the CDR3 is TGTGCCAGCAGCTTAGTACTAGCGGGCTCCTACGAGCAGTACTTC. It yields the protein CASSLVLAGSYEQYF. The chain employs TRBV7-2 and TRBJ2-7, with 9 bases matching TRBD2. The ends lost 1 base at V and 0 bases at J; junction bases unmatched: 1. Germline CDR1 SGHTA, CDR2 FQGNSA. CDR3 length equals 15 residues.

V usage is TRBV4-3 and J usage is TRBJ1-6, with a tentative D call TRBD1 (6 bases). The CDR3 has 20 amino acids. Deletions cut 0 bases from V and 0 bases from J, with 18 bases between. Looked up from germline, CDR1 is LGHNA and CDR2 is YSLEER. The CDR3 protein is CASSQERGGAGYSYNSPLHF. In DNA, the CDR3 is TGCGCCAGCAGCCAAGAGAGGGGGGGCGCGGGTTACTCCTATAATTCACCCCTCCACTTT.

This chain joins TRBV11-2 and TRBJ1-1; D remains ambiguous. Trimming removed 3 bases from V and 1 base from J, with 6 bases in between. Germline-derived CDR1 and CDR2 are SGHAT and FQNNGV. This CDR3 spans 13 amino acids. The CDR3, as DNA: TGTGCCAGCAGCTTTTCAGAGAACACTGAAGCTTTCTTT. It codes for CASSFSENTEAFF.

This chain links TRBV6-5 with TRBJ1-1, with TRBD1 matching over 8 bases. Germline V lookup: CDR1 MNHEY, CDR2 SVGAGI. This CDR3 is 14 amino acids long. Losses at the gene ends were 6 bases for V and 2 bases for J; bases not matched to a gene: 5. Here the CDR3 DNA reads TGTGCCAGCAGCTCCGACAGGGGAAACACTGAAGCTTTCTTT. Amino acids: CASSSDRGNTEAFF.

V usage is TRBV7-2 and J usage is TRBJ1-4; D remains ambiguous. Germline V gene data show CDR1 as SGHTA and CDR2 as FQGNSA. This CDR3 spans 14 amino acids. Trimming stripped 3 bases from V and 7 bases from J, with 12 bases between. The DNA for the CDR3 is TGTGCCAGCAGCTTTATCCTTCCGGGTGAAAAACTGTTTTTT. Encoded protein: CASSFILPGEKLFF. Filled out from reference TRBV7-2 and TRBJ1-4, the complete variable domain reads GAGVSQSPSNKVTEKGKDVELRCDPISGHTALYWYRQSLGQGLEFLIYFQGNSAPDKSGLPSDRFSAERTGGSVSTLTIQRTQQEDSAVYLCASSFILPGEKLFFGSGTQLSVL.

V gene TRBV2 combines with J gene TRBJ1-5; D unclear. The germline V and J ends were trimmed by 4 bases and 7 bases, with 17 bases remaining between them. The germline gives CDR1 SNHLY, CDR2 FYNNEI. The CDR3 covers 15 residues. As DNA, the CDR3 is TGTGCCAGCAGTGCCACTAGAGGAGTACAGCAGCCCCAGCATTTT. This encodes CASSATRGVQQPQHF.

This rearrangement joins TRBV30 to TRBJ2-5; a possible D gene is TRBD2 (5 bases). This CDR3 comprises 13 residues. Germline assignment: CDR1 GTSNPN and CDR2 SVGIG (reference sequence). Trimming cost V 5 bases and J 5 bases, with 15 bases left between them. CDR3 sequence: CAWSRTRQETQYF. In DNA, the CDR3 is TGTGCCTGGTCCCGGACTCGTCAGGAGACCCAGTACTTC. The full variable domain, its missing parts supplied by reference TRBV30 and TRBJ2-5, is SQTIHQWPATLVQPVGSPLSLECTVEGTSNPNLYWYRQAAGRGLQLLFYSVGIGQISSEVPQNLSASRPQDRQFILSSKKLLLSDSGFYLCAWSRTRQETQYFGPGTRLLVL.

The CDR3 sequence: CASTRGGAGGHGYTF. In DNA, the CDR3 is TGTGCCAGTACCCGAGGTGGGGCAGGTGGCCACGGCTACACCTTC. The chain is built from TRBV19 and TRBJ1-2; D may be TRBD1 (5 bases). Germline values: CDR1 LNHDA, CDR2 SQIVND (reference sequence). This CDR3 has 15 amino acids. Trimming stripped 7 bases from V and 8 bases from J, with 23 bases between. Variable domain in full (rest from reference TRBV19 and TRBJ1-2): DGGITQSPKYLFRKEGQNVTLSCEQNLNHDAMYWYRQDPGQGLRLIYYSQIVNDFQKGDIAEGYSVSREKKESFPLTVTSAQKNPTAFYLCASTRGGAGGHGYTFGSGTRLTVV.

V gene TRBV27 combines with J gene TRBJ1-2, with D possibly TRBD1 on 5 matching bases. In germline, CDR1 is MNHEY, CDR2 SMNVEV (reference sequence). V was cut by 3 bases and J by 4 bases, with 15 bases left in between. The CDR3 runs 15 residues. The CDR3 loop reads CASSFLNRGSYGYTF. The CDR3, as DNA: TGTGCCAGCAGTTTTCTCAACCGGGGGAGCTATGGCTACACCTTC.

The chain is built from TRBV28 and TRBJ1-1; D not certain. CDR3 length equals 15 residues. V was pared by 7 bases and J by 1 base, with 16 bases between. Germline values: CDR1 MDHEN, CDR2 SYDVKM. This CDR3 reads CASIRPPGSNTEAFF. The CDR3 region has the DNA TGTGCCAGCATCCGCCCCCCGGGTTCGAACACTGAAGCTTTCTTT.